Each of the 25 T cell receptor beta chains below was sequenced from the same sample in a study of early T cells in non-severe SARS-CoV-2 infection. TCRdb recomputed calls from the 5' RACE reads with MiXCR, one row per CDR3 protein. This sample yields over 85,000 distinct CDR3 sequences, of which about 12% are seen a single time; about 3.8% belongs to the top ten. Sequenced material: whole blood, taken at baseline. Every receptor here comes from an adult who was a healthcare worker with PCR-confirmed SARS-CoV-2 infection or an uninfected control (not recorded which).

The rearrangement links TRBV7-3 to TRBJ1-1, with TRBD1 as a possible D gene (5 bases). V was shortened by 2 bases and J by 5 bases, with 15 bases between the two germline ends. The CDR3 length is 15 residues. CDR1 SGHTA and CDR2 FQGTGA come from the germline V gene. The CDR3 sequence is CASSLAGMGETEAFF. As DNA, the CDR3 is TGTGCCAGCAGCTTAGCCGGCATGGGGGAGACTGAAGCTTTCTTT.

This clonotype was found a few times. The CDR3, as DNA: TGTGCCAGCTCACCACGCCGGGACAGCTATGGCTACACCTTC. Translating gives CASSPRRDSYGYTF. The chain combines TRBV18 with TRBJ1-2, with TRBD1 identical over 7 bases. There are 14 residues in the CDR3. Trimming at V came to 1 base and at J to 4 bases, leaving 3 bases not matched to a gene. The germline gives CDR1 KGHSH, CDR2 LQKENI. Variable domain in full (rest from reference TRBV18 and TRBJ1-2): NAGVMQNPRHLVRRRGQEARLRCSPMKGHSHVYWYRQLPEEGLKFMVYLQKENIIDESGMPKERFSAEFPKEGPSILRIQQVVRGDSAAYFCASSPRRDSYGYTFGSGTRLTVV.

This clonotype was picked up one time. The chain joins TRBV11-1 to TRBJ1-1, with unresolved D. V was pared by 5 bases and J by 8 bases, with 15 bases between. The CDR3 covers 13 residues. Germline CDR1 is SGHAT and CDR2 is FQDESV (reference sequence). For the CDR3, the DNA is TGTGCCAGCAGCCCGCGGAGGGTCGGAGAAGCTTTCTTT. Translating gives CASSPRRVGEAFF.

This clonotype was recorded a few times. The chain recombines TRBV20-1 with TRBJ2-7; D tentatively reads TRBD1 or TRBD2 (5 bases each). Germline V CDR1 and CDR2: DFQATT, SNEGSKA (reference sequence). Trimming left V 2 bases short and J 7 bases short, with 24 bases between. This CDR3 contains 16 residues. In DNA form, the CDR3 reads TGCAGTGCTAGACCCCGGACCGGGACGAGAGTCATGGAGCAGTACTTC. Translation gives CSARPRTGTRVMEQYF.

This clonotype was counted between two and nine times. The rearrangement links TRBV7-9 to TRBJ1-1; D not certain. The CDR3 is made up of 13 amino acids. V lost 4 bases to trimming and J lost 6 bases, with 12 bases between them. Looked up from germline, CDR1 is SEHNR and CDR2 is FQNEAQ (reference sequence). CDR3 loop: CASSSAPDPEAFF. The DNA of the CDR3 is TGTGCCAGCAGCTCCGCTCCGGACCCTGAAGCTTTCTTT.

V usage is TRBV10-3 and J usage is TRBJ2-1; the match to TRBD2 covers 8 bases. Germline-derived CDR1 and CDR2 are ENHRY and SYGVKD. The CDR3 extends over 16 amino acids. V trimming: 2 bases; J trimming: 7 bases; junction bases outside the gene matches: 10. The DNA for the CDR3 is TGTGCCATCAGTGAGGGCGGTAGCGGGAATGGGAATGAGCAGTTCTTC. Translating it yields CAISEGGSGNGNEQFF.

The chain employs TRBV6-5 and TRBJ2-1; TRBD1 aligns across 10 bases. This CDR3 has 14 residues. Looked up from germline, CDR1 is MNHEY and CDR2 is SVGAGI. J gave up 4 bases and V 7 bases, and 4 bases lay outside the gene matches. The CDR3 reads CASTPGQGYNEQFF. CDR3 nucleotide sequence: TGTGCCAGCACTCCGGGACAGGGGTACAATGAGCAGTTCTTC.

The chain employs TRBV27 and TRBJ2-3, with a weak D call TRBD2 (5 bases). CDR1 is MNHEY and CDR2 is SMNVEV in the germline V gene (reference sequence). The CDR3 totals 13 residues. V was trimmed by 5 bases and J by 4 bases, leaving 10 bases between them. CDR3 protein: CASSKTSADTQYF. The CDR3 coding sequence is TGTGCCAGCAGTAAAACTAGTGCAGATACGCAGTATTTT.

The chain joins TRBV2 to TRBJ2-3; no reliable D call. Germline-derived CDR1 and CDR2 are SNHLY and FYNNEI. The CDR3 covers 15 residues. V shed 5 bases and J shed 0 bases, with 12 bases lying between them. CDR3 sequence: CASSHTTESTDTQYF. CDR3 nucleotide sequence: TGTGCCAGCAGTCACACAACTGAAAGCACAGATACGCAGTATTTT.

In DNA form, the CDR3 reads TGCAGCGTTGACGACAGGGGAAGTGTTGAGCAGTTCTTC. Its translation: CSVDDRGSVEQFF. This rearrangement joins TRBV29-1 to TRBJ2-1; 8 nucleotides match TRBD1. Looked up from germline, CDR1 is SQVTM and CDR2 is ANQGSEA. Trimming removed 3 bases from V and 9 bases from J; junction bases left unmatched: 7. The CDR3 contains 13 residues.

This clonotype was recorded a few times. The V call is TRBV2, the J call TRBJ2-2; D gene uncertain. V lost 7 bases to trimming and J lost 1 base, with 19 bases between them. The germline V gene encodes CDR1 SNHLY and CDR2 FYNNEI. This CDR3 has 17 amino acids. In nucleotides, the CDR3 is TGTGCCAGCACAAGCCACGGGTCCTTGCTGAACACCGGGGAGCTGTTTTTT. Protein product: CASTSHGSLLNTGELFF.

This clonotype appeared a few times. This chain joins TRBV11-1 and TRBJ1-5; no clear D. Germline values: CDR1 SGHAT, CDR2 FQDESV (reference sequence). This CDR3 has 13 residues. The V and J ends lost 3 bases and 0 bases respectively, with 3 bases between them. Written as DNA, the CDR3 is TGTGCCAGCAGCTTCCATAGCAATCAGCCCCAGCATTTT. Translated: CASSFHSNQPQHF.

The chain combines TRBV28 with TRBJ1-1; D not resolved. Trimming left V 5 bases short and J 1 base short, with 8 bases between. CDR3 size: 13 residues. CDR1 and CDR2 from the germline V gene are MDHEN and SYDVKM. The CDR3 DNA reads TGTGCCAGCAGTGGCCAGCCGAACACTGAAGCTTTCTTT. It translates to CASSGQPNTEAFF.

The CDR3 DNA follows: TGTGCCAGCAGCCGACAGGGGGCTGGTAATTCACCCCTCCACTTT. As protein: CASSRQGAGNSPLHF. The genes are TRBV7-3 and TRBJ1-6; 10 nucleotides agree with TRBD1. The trim removed 5 bases at V and 6 bases at J, leaving 4 bases unmatched. The germline V gene has CDR1 SGHTA and CDR2 FQGTGA. This CDR3 region has 15 residues.

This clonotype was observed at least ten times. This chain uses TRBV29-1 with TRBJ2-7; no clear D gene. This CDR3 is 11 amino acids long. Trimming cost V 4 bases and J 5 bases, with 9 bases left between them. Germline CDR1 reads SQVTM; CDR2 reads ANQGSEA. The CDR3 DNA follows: TGCAGCGTTGTCACGTACAACGAGCAGTACTTC. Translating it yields CSVVTYNEQYF.

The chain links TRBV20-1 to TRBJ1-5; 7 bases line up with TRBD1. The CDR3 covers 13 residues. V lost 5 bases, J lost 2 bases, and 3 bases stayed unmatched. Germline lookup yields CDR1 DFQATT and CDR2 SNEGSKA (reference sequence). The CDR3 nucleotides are TGCAGTGCTCCCGGGACAGGCAATCAGCCCCAGCATTTT. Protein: CSAPGTGNQPQHF.

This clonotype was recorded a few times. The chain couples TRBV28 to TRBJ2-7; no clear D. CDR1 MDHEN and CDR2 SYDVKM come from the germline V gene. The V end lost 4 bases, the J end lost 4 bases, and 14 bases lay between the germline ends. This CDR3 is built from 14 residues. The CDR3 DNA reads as TGTGCCAGCAGTTCCTCCCTACCCCCTTACGAGCAGTACTTC. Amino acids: CASSSSLPPYEQYF.

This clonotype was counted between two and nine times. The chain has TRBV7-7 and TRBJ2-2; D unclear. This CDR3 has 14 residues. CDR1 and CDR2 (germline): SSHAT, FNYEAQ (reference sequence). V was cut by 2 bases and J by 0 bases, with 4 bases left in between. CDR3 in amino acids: CASSLSPNTGELFF. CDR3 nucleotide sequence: TGTGCCAGCAGCTTATCTCCGAACACCGGGGAGCTGTTTTTT.

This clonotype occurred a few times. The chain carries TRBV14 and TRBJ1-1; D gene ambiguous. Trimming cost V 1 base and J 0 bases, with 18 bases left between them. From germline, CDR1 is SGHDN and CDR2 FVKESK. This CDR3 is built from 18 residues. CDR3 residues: CASSQGSDIYLMNTEAFF. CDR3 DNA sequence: TGTGCCAGCAGCCAAGGCTCCGACATCTACCTAATGAACACTGAAGCTTTCTTT.

CDR3: CATQRENKYGYTF. CDR3 nucleotides: TGTGCCACCCAGAGGGAGAATAAATATGGCTACACCTTC. The chain uses TRBV15 and TRBJ1-2, with unresolved D. From germline, CDR1 is LNHNV and CDR2 YYDKDF (reference sequence). Trimming stripped 8 bases from V and 5 bases from J, with 15 bases between. This CDR3 is built from 13 residues.

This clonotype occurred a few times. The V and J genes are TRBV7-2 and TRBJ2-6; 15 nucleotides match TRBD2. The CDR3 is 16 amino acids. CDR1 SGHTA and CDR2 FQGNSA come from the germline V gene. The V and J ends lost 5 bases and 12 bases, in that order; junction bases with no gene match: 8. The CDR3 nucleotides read TGTGCCAGCAGCCCCCGGACTAGCGGGGGGGCTGTCGTCCTGACTTTC. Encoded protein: CASSPRTSGGAVVLTF.

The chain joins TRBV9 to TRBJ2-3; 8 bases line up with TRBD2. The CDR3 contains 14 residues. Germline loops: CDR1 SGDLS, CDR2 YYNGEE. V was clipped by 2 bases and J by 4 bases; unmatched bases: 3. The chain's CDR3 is CASSVLTSADTQYF. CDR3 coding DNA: TGTGCCAGCAGCGTCCTGACTAGCGCAGATACGCAGTATTTT.

The CDR3 spells CASSLVGARSSYNSPLHF. The CDR3 DNA reads as TGTGCCAGCAGTTTAGTGGGGGCCAGGAGCTCCTATAATTCACCCCTCCACTTT. The chain carries TRBV27 and TRBJ1-6, with D tentatively TRBD1 (6 bases). The CDR3 has 18 amino acids. The germline V gene has CDR1 MNHEY and CDR2 SMNVEV (reference sequence). Trimming took 2 bases from V and 0 from J, leaving 14 bases between them.

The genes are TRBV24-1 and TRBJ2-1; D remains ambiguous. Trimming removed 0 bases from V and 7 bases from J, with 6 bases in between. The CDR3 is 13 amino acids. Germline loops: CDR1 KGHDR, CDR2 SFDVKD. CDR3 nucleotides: TGTGCCACCAGTGATTTGCGCGTGAATGAGCAGTTCTTC. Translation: CATSDLRVNEQFF.

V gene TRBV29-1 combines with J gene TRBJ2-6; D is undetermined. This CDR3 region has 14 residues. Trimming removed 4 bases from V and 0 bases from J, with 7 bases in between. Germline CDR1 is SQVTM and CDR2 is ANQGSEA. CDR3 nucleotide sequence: TGCAGCGTTGGAGAACGCTCTGGGGCCAACGTCCTGACTTTC. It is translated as CSVGERSGANVLTF.